These 21 T cell receptor beta chains came from one sample sequenced in a study of OX40 agonist ivuxolimab in advanced cancers. TCRdb's table, derived via immunoSEQ multiplex PCR, lists solely in-frame clones and lacks some. The sample has 40,000 to 65,000 clones, less than 90% seen once. The specimen comprised CD4+ or CD8+ T cells sorted from blood, sampled in a trial of the OX40 agonist ivuxolimab. The origin of the receptors is an adult with an advanced solid tumor such as melanoma, head and neck, liver or kidney cancer.

The chain combines TRBV11-2 with TRBJ2-3; 14 nucleotides align to TRBD2. Germline CDR1 reads SGHAT; CDR2 reads FQNNGV. This CDR3 spans 17 amino acids. After removal of 5 bases from V and 5 bases from J, the junction contained 9 bases not matched to a gene. The CDR3 sequence: CASSLGLAGGAEDTQYF. DNA of the CDR3: TGTGCCAGCAGCCTAGGACTAGCGGGGGGAGCGGAAGATACGCAGTATTTT.

The chain joins TRBV19 to TRBJ1-3, with D possibly TRBD1 on 5 matching bases. In germline, CDR1 is LNHDA, CDR2 SQIVND (reference sequence). The V and J ends lost 4 bases and 4 bases respectively, with 17 bases between them. CDR3 length: 16 residues. This chain's CDR3 is CASSNQGRVEGNTIYF. In DNA, the CDR3 is TGTGCCAGTAGTAATCAGGGCAGAGTGGAAGGAAACACCATATATTTT. Full variable domain (outside the CDR3, taken from reference TRBV19 and TRBJ1-3): DGGITQSPKYLFRKEGQNVTLSCEQNLNHDAMYWYRQDPGQGLRLIYYSQIVNDFQKGDIAEGYSVSREKKESFPLTVTSAQKNPTAFYLCASSNQGRVEGNTIYFGEGSWLTVV.

The J gene is TRBJ2-7, the V gene TRBV19; 7 bases line up with TRBD1. The CDR3 is made up of 17 amino acids. Per the germline V gene, CDR1 is LNHDA and CDR2 is SQIVND (reference sequence). Losses at the gene ends were 5 bases for V and 12 bases for J; bases not matched to a gene: 25. The CDR3 DNA follows: TGTGCCAGTAGTGGGGGTAGACAGGGCCCTACGTTACGAGCTCTGTACTTC. This codes for CASSGGRQGPTLRALYF.

The chain recombines TRBV7-9 with TRBJ1-5, with D perhaps TRBD1 (5 bases). Trimming left V 3 bases short and J 11 bases short, with 11 bases between. The CDR3 sequence is 12 residues long. The V gene's germline CDR1 is SEHNR and CDR2 FQNEAQ (reference sequence). This CDR3 reads CASSLAGGAQHF. The CDR3 DNA is TGTGCCAGCAGCTTGGCCGGGGGAGCCCAGCATTTT.

V gene TRBV7-2 combines with J gene TRBJ2-7; the D is unclear. The CDR3 is made up of 14 amino acids. CDR1 is SGHTA and CDR2 is FQGNSA in the germline V gene. Trimming took 3 bases from V and 6 from J, leaving 15 bases between them. CDR3 sequence: CASSFSVPPVEQYF. The DNA for the CDR3 is TGTGCCAGCAGCTTCAGTGTCCCCCCAGTCGAGCAGTACTTC.

The V call is TRBV4-2, the J call TRBJ1-2; D unresolved. Germline CDR1 and CDR2: LGHNA and YNFKEQ. The CDR3 extends over 16 amino acids. V was clipped by 3 bases and J by 3 bases, with 17 bases between them. In DNA form, the CDR3 reads TGTGCCAGCAGCCACCCCCCCCCTCCGCGGGACTATGGCTACACCTTC. Its translation is CASSHPPPPRDYGYTF.

This clone occurred a few times. This sequence joins TRBV12-5 and TRBJ1-1, with 8 bases fitting TRBD1. J gave up 5 bases and V 6 bases, and 8 bases lay outside the gene matches. The length of the CDR3 is 14 residues. Germline assignment: CDR1 LGHNT and CDR2 FRNRAP. DNA for the CDR3: TGTGCTAGTGGCTCGGGACAGGCGAGAACTGAAGCTTTCTTT. Protein product: CASGSGQARTEAFF.

CDR3 nucleotide sequence: TGTGCCACCAGCACGGGACAGTTATATGGCTACACCTTC. Amino acid sequence: CATSTGQLYGYTF. V and J are TRBV15 and TRBJ1-2; 7 nucleotides agree with TRBD1. The CDR3 extends over 13 amino acids. After removal of 4 bases from V and 5 bases from J, the junction contained 4 bases not matched to a gene. The germline V gene has CDR1 LNHNV and CDR2 YYDKDF (reference sequence).

This clone showed up just once. This chain links TRBV6-5 with TRBJ2-7; the match to TRBD1 covers 8 bases. The CDR3 runs to 14 residues. Germline CDR1 is MNHEY and CDR2 is SVGAGI. The junction had 6 bases not matched to a gene; V was cut back by 8 bases and J by 0 bases. CDR3 DNA: TGTGCCAGCGCCGGGACAGGTAGCTCCTACGAGCAGTACTTC. It is translated as CASAGTGSSYEQYF.

The CDR3 sequence: CASRDWANTEAFF. Written as DNA, the CDR3 is TGTGCCAGCAGGGACTGGGCGAACACTGAAGCTTTCTTT. The V gene is TRBV2, the J gene TRBJ1-1; D gene unclear. The CDR3 sequence is 13 residues long. The germline V and J ends were trimmed by 6 bases and 1 base, with 9 bases remaining between them. CDR1 is SNHLY, CDR2 FYNNEI, per germline.

Only one count was recorded for this clone. The V and J genes are TRBV18 and TRBJ1-4; the D gene is possibly TRBD1 (6 bases). This CDR3 is 15 amino acids long. In germline, CDR1 is KGHSH, CDR2 LQKENI. V lost 3 bases and J lost 5, with 13 bases in between. CDR3: CASSPSTGLNEKLFF. CDR3 coding DNA: TGTGCCAGCTCACCGTCGACAGGTTTAAATGAAAAACTGTTTTTT.

The V gene is TRBV7-2, the J gene TRBJ2-7; D possibly corresponds to TRBD2 (6 bases). CDR1 and CDR2 from the germline V gene are SGHTA and FQGNSA. V lost 1 base to trimming and J lost 3 bases, with 10 bases between them. CDR3 size: 14 residues. CDR3 sequence (DNA): TGTGCCAGCAGCTTAGGTGGTAGCGGCTACGAGCAGTACTTC. Protein sequence: CASSLGGSGYEQYF. The variable domain in full, completed from reference TRBV7-2 and TRBJ2-7, reads GAGVSQSPSNKVTEKGKDVELRCDPISGHTALYWYRQSLGQGLEFLIYFQGNSAPDKSGLPSDRFSAERTGGSVSTLTIQRTQQEDSAVYLCASSLGGSGYEQYFGPGTRLTVT.

The rearrangement uses TRBV7-9 and TRBJ2-3; TRBD2 matches 8 bases. Germline V gene lookup returns CDR1 SEHNR and CDR2 FQNEAQ (reference sequence). The trim removed 4 bases at V and 2 bases at J, leaving 8 bases unmatched. The CDR3 length is 16 residues. CDR3 nucleotides: TGTGCCAGCAGCTCCCCCTTAGCGGGACCCACAGATACGCAGTATTTT. Its translation is CASSSPLAGPTDTQYF.

The chain employs TRBV7-8 and TRBJ2-5; 10 bases align to TRBD2. Germline assignment: CDR1 SGHVS and CDR2 FQNEAQ. J was trimmed by 4 bases and V by 5 bases; bases with no gene match: 16. The CDR3 has 18 amino acids. The CDR3 region is CASSKSLPSGSVRETQYF. For the CDR3, the DNA is TGTGCCAGCAGCAAGAGCCTGCCTAGCGGGAGCGTTAGAGAGACCCAGTACTTC.

Only a few counts were recorded for this clone. The chain employs TRBV18 and TRBJ2-3; D is possibly TRBD1 (5 bases). V shed 1 base and J shed 1 base, with 12 bases lying between them. The germline gives CDR1 KGHSH, CDR2 LQKENI. The CDR3 contains 16 residues. The CDR3 DNA sequence: TGTGCCAGCTCACCACTCTCCCTAGGGGGCACAGATACGCAGTATTTT. This sequence encodes CASSPLSLGGTDTQYF.

CDR3 bases: TGTGCCAGCAGGGAGACAGGGCAAGAGACCCAGTACTTC. Protein product: CASRETGQETQYF. The chain is built from TRBV6-6 and TRBJ2-5, with 7 bases aligning to TRBD1. This CDR3 contains 13 residues. Germline values: CDR1 MNHNY, CDR2 SVGAGI (reference sequence). V was clipped by 6 bases and J by 2 bases; unmatched bases: 3.

The chain recombines TRBV6-5 with TRBJ2-7; possible D gene TRBD1, 6 bases. CDR3 length: 14 residues. V was cut by 4 bases and J by 3 bases, with 13 bases left in between. The V gene's germline CDR1 is MNHEY and CDR2 SVGAGI. CDR3 in DNA: TGTGCCAGCAGTTCCACCGACAGGAACTACGAGCAGTACTTC. Protein sequence: CASSSTDRNYEQYF.

This CDR3 reads CASSQDSFFSSYNSPLHF. CDR3 coding DNA: TGTGCCAGCAGCCAAGATTCATTTTTTAGCTCCTATAATTCACCCCTCCACTTT. The J gene is TRBJ1-6, the V gene TRBV14; no clear D gene. Trimming stripped 0 bases from V and 0 bases from J, with 12 bases between. Germline V gene lookup returns CDR1 SGHDN and CDR2 FVKESK. CDR3 size: 18 residues. Based on the CDR3 plus reference TRBV14 and TRBJ1-6, the full variable domain is EAGVTQFPSHSVIEKGQTVTLRCDPISGHDNLYWYRRVMGKEIKFLLHFVKESKQDESGMPNNRFLAERTGGTYSTLKVQPAELEDSGVYFCASSQDSFFSSYNSPLHFGNGTRLTVT.

The chain is built from TRBV11-3 and TRBJ2-7; 8 bases are shared with TRBD2. Germline CDR1 is SGHNT and CDR2 is YENEEA. J was trimmed by 5 bases and V by 5 bases; bases with no gene match: 11. This CDR3 has 15 residues. The CDR3 region has the DNA TGTGCCAGCAGCCGTCAAAGCGGGAGAGGCGACGAGCAGTACTTC. Encoded protein: CASSRQSGRGDEQYF.

This chain uses TRBV11-3 with TRBJ2-6; D ambiguous. The CDR3 spans 14 residues. Germline-derived CDR1 and CDR2 are SGHNT and YENEEA. Between the trimmed V and J ends, which lost 5 bases and 2 bases, there was a span of 7 bases. The DNA of the CDR3 is TGTGCCAGCAGCCCAGCACCTGGGGCCAACGTCCTGACTTTC. Its translation is CASSPAPGANVLTF.

The CDR3, as DNA: TGTGCCAGCAGCCACGGTGGGGAGCTGTTTTTT. It encodes CASSHGGELFF. This chain links TRBV7-2 with TRBJ2-2; D gene unclear. The germline V and J ends were trimmed by 5 bases and 8 bases, with 6 bases remaining between them. Germline assignment: CDR1 SGHTA and CDR2 FQGNSA. The CDR3 runs to 11 residues.